This T cell receptor beta chain was identified in a study of blood T cells in healthy people across ages. Whenever a sample was processed, at least 6 million PBMCs were isolated. The CDR3 totals 14 residues. CDR1 and CDR2 (germline): DFQATT, SNEGSKA (reference sequence). The V gene lost 1 base and the J gene lost 0 bases, with 9 bases spanning the gap. PCR was performed a second time for about 7 to 12 cycles using a sample-barcoded 5' primer and a J-beta primer mix. In TCRdb, the 5' RACE reads were re-called with MiXCR into one record per CDR3 protein. The table shows roughly 1,100,000 distinct CDR3 sequences, with about 25% occurring only once. The same specimen was also included in a second study, on T cells of mothers and their children. This second study says: Second-PCR primer M1S introduced sample barcodes and 2-4 random nucleotides.

The sequencing input was blood. The TCR sequence derives from a girl aged 2 to 10 in good health. This chain uses TRBV20-1 with TRBJ1-2; D is undetermined. The CDR3: CSARGVLANYGYTF. The CDR3 DNA reads as TGCAGTGCTAGAGGGGTCCTAGCTAACTATGGCTACACCTTC.